This paragraph covers one TCR beta chain sequence. Its antigen is not identified. V lost 5 bases to trimming and J lost 4 bases; unmatched junction nucleotides: 9. The CDR3 is 14 residues long. Germline CDR1 GTSNPN, CDR2 SVGIG (reference sequence). Sequencing used immunoSEQ multiplex PCR; TCRdb keeps in-frame clones, though not all of them. The table shows 100,000 or so clones, with around 90% occurring only once. This sample was included in a study of T cell responses to AZD1222 COVID-19 vaccine. Study-wide findings and caveats: Spike-specific TCR breadth and depth grew following two AZD1222 doses. It was only after the peak T cell response that any repertoires were sampled.

The V call is TRBV30, the J call TRBJ1-2; 8 nucleotides match TRBD1. The sample in question was peripheral blood, obtained 28 days after the second AZD1222 dose. The sequence was collected from an adult who received the AZD1222 COVID-19 vaccine. CDR3 in amino acids: CAWGQGQAFYGYTF. The CDR3 bases are TGTGCCTGGGGCCAGGGACAGGCGTTCTATGGCTACACCTTC. Supplemented by reference TRBV30 and TRBJ1-2, the full variable domain reads SQTIHQWPATLVQPVGSPLSLECTVEGTSNPNLYWYRQAAGRGLQLLFYSVGIGQISSEVPQNLSASRPQDRQFILSSKKLLLSDSGFYLCAWGQGQAFYGYTFGSGTRLTVV.